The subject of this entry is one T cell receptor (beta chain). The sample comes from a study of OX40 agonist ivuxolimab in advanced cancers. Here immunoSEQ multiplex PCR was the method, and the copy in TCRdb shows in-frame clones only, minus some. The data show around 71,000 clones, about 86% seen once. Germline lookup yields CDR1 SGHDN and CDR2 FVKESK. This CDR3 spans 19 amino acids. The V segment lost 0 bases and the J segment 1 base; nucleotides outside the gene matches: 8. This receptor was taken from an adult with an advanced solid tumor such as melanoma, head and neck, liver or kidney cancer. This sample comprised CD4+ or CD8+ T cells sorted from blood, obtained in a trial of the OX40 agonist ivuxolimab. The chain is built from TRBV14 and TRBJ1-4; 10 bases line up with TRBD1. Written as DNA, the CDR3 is TGTGCCAGCAGCCAAGATTTCGGGACAGGGGTTCGAACTAATGAAAAACTGTTTTTT. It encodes CASSQDFGTGVRTNEKLFF.